Described below is a single T cell receptor beta chain sequence and its context. The sample originates from a study of cytomegalovirus exposure and HLA in healthy donors. Primers for the PCR totalled 60 Vbeta and 13 Jbeta. Only in-frame clones appear in the TCRdb table, and some are missing; sequencing was by immunoSEQ multiplex PCR. The table includes roughly 100,000 clones, around 86% detected once. Trimming cost V 5 bases and J 2 bases; bases outside gene matches: 4. The CDR3 loop spans 15 amino acids. CDR1 LNHDA and CDR2 SQIVND come from the germline V gene (reference sequence). The chain combines TRBV19 with TRBJ2-7; TRBD2 matches at 12 bases. This receptor was obtained from a female donor in good health and CMV-seropositive. Specimen: PBMCs. This chain's CDR3 is CASSPASGGAYEQYF. The CDR3, as DNA: TGTGCCAGTAGTCCCGCTAGCGGGGGGGCCTACGAGCAGTACTTC.